The 17 T cell receptor beta chains below all came from one sample that was sequenced in a study of monozygotic twins with inflammatory bowel disease. Following a re-call of the 5' RACE reads, TCRdb has one entry per CDR3 protein and lacks DNA. The sample totals over 100,000 distinct CDR3 sequences; its top ten clones hold around 12%. Sequenced: blood. These receptors originate from a human donor with ulcerative colitis or Crohn's disease, or a healthy co-twin of an affected twin (not recorded which).

V and J are TRBV7-2 and TRBJ2-1. The CDR3 loop spans 13 amino acids. Germline loops: CDR1 SGHTA, CDR2 FQGNSA. The CDR3 spells CASSLHHADEQFF.

This chain joins TRBV20-1 and TRBJ1-2; TCRdb gives TRBD1 as the D gene, but with no DNA this cannot be confirmed. Per germline, CDR1 DFQATT and CDR2 SNEGSKA (reference sequence). The CDR3 spans 13 residues. The CDR3 spells CSASRQGTEGYTF.

This rearrangement joins TRBV7-9 to TRBJ2-7; TCRdb proposes TRBD1, but this gene call is untestable without DNA. Germline loops: CDR1 SEHNR, CDR2 FQNEAQ (reference sequence). The CDR3 contains 12 residues. CDR3 sequence: CASSFVHYEQYF.

The rearrangement links TRBV5-1 to TRBJ2-5; lacking DNA, the TRBD1 call made by TCRdb goes unchecked. The CDR3 consists of 18 residues. The germline gives CDR1 SGHRS, CDR2 YFSETQ. The chain's CDR3 is CASSLRTGGNPPRETQYF.

The chain carries TRBV3-1 and TRBJ2-1; TCRdb outputs TRBD2, but without DNA this stays unchecked. From germline, CDR1 is LGHDT and CDR2 YNNKEL (reference sequence). The CDR3 has 12 amino acids. CDR3 loop: CASSQGRAPQFF.

This chain connects TRBV5-6 to TRBJ2-7. CDR3 size: 13 residues. The germline gives CDR1 SGHDT, CDR2 YYEEEE. The CDR3 region is CASSLTESYEQYF.

The chain recombines TRBV20-1 with TRBJ2-1; lacking DNA, the TRBD2 call made by TCRdb goes unchecked. Germline CDR1 reads DFQATT; CDR2 reads SNEGSKA (reference sequence). This CDR3 contains 13 residues. CDR3 amino acids: CSARRLRLAGEFF.

The V and J genes are TRBV4-3 and TRBJ1-6. The CDR3 is 15 amino acids. Germline lookup yields CDR1 LGHNA and CDR2 YSLEER. The CDR3 region is CASSQDQRNNSPLHF.

J is TRBJ2-1 and V is TRBV3-1; TCRdb designates TRBD1, a call that cannot be tested without DNA. CDR1 is LGHDT, CDR2 YNNKEL, per germline (reference sequence). The CDR3 is 16 residues long. The CDR3 spells CASSLPGVHPYNEQFF.

The V and J genes are TRBV5-1 and TRBJ1-5; TCRdb's assignment of TRBD1 cannot be checked, as there is no DNA. Germline assignment: CDR1 SGHRS and CDR2 YFSETQ. CDR3 size: 15 residues. CDR3 in amino acids: CASSPVPGQVFPQHF.

The chain employs TRBV4-3 and TRBJ2-1; no DNA is available, so the TRBD2 call from TCRdb remains unchecked. The germline V gene has CDR1 LGHNA and CDR2 YSLEER. CDR3 length equals 15 residues. The CDR3 loop reads CASSQDGTKYNEQFF.

This rearrangement joins TRBV24-1 to TRBJ2-1; the D gene TCRdb calls, TRBD2, cannot be checked with no DNA. CDR3 length: 18 residues. CDR1 and CDR2 (germline): KGHDR, SFDVKD. CDR3 sequence reads: CATSDSWTSGKNANEQFF.

The chain carries TRBV11-2 and TRBJ2-2. This CDR3 contains 12 residues. Looked up from germline, CDR1 is SGHAT and CDR2 is FQNNGV. The chain's CDR3 is CASSGLGGELFF. The full variable domain, in which reference TRBV11-2 and TRBJ2-2 provide the parts outside the CDR3, is EAGVAQSPRYKIIEKRQSVAFWCNPISGHATLYWYQQILGQGPKLLIQFQNNGVVDDSQLPKDRFSAERLKGVDSTLKIQPAKLEDSAVYLCASSGLGGELFFGEGSRLTVL.

The chain uses TRBV2 and TRBJ1-5; TCRdb designates TRBD1, a call that cannot be tested without DNA. This CDR3 has 13 amino acids. CDR1 and CDR2 (germline): SNHLY, FYNNEI. CDR3 region: CASRRAGNQPQHF.

This chain links TRBV12-3 or TRBV12-4 with TRBJ2-1. This CDR3 region has 15 residues. The CDR3 here is CASIRSASSYNEQFF.

CDR3 sequence: CASSALAGGTLEQYF. This sequence joins TRBV27 and TRBJ2-7; TCRdb outputs TRBD2, but without DNA this stays unchecked. Germline CDR1 MNHEY, CDR2 SMNVEV (reference sequence). The CDR3 runs to 15 residues.

The CDR3 region is CASSFPGTAEQFF. This chain links TRBV7-2 with TRBJ2-1; TCRdb lists TRBD1, though no DNA is available to test this call. The CDR3 consists of 13 residues. Per the germline V gene, CDR1 is SGHTA and CDR2 is FQGNSA.